This TCR beta chain is from a study of cytomegalovirus exposure and HLA in healthy donors (dated by TCRdb to 2017 to 2019). With regard to the full study: An earlier analysis of approximately 640 of the donors reported 250 to 350 Gb of sequence data and some 120 million unique TCR beta sequences from about 179 million T cells. An earlier analysis of more than 450 of the donors used high-throughput TCR beta sequencing to judge whether each TCR beta V gene segment behaved as functional or pseudogenic. All discovery cohort repertoires had been generated using a single sequencing platform. On average, over 200,000 unique TCR beta nucleotide sequences were sequenced per donor among some 430 genotyped donors of the cohort, with roughly 20% of those sequences being non-productive. The study profiled the T cell repertoires of around 700 subjects by immunosequencing and related them to cytomegalovirus serostatus. The study aimed to test whether cataloging public T cell receptors could reveal signatures of past pathogen exposure. A later genetic analysis took genome-wide SNP genotypes for about 55% of the 666 donors and used that subset as a discovery cohort. Donor age, sex, ethnicity and CMV serostatus were compiled together with the repertoire data. A handful of DR-DQ haplotypes were handled as single units for association and clustering because linkage in the cohort was strong. The genetic ancestry cluster associated with self-reported Caucasian donors included 81% of the 398 genotyped donors. Class I and class II HLA loci were covered by the typing at four-digit resolution. A later analysis re-examined previously published TCR beta repertoires from several hundred donors and added high-resolution HLA genotyping to investigate patterns of TCR occurrence. To predict cytomegalovirus infection status, the study brought together high-throughput TCR immunosequencing, statistical association of individual TCRs with disease status, and machine learning. Typing coverage varied by locus: about 629-630 donors for A, B, C, DRB1 and DQB1; approximately 500 for DQA1; about 600 for DPA1; approximately 490 for DPB1. Besides the first cohort of roughly 700 subjects, a separate validation cohort made up of 120 different subjects was used. The later analysis used no new phenotypic data to find candidate immune exposures, relying instead on TCR beta sequences and their occurrence across donors. An early release that covered about 600 HLA-typed donors contained approximately 300 gigabases of sequencing data and 70 million to 100 million unique TCR sequences.

Points the paper makes about the study in general: Linkage disequilibrium might explain the correlated functional status among segregating V segments, but an unknown experimental factor could not be ruled out. V-gene and J-gene trimming of TCR beta chains was associated with a missense DCLRE1C variant in a later genetic analysis, and the association was replicated in an independent cohort. Roughly uniform sequencing depth across donors was assumed in presence/absence analyses, although this assumption may not hold. Because HLA typing was unavailable for some donors at each locus, only the typed subset was used in association tests. The sequencing pipeline was judged likely to have produced a cluster of highly shared sequence variants as a technical artifact. The cohort was sequenced for TCR beta chains only, and without alpha or paired-chain data the features that could be detected were limited. The 87-base-pair reads could not distinguish some IMGT-functional V segments, including TRBV6-2 and TRBV6-3, so those segments were excluded. In a later analysis, more than 15,000 TCR beta sequences were associated with specific HLA alleles at a false discovery rate of 0.05. The study listed over 150 TCR beta chains as associated with cytomegalovirus. Several of the top co-occurrence clusters appeared to be linked to parvovirus B19, influenza, CMV and Epstein-Barr virus, according to a later analysis. A later analysis found that most CMV-associated TCR beta chains appeared HLA-restricted, with HLA associations seemingly driven largely by CMV exposure. The earlier analysis of some 560 of the donors excluded seventeen rarely observed V segments, including chromosome 9 orphons, because counts were too low. In vitro tests confirmed that three of the cytomegalovirus-associated TCR beta chains recognize cytomegalovirus antigens. In an earlier analysis of some 500 of the donors, most TCR beta V segments appeared in productive rearrangements about 90% or about 30% of the time, broadly matching IMGT annotations. While some public TCRs were present in many individuals, most TCR sequences turned up only very rarely across donors. When HLA alleles, especially DR and DQ, strongly co-occurred, TCR associations were difficult to assign to individual alleles. Compared with equally common non-associated chains, HLA-associated TCR beta chains in a later analysis were more clonally expanded and had lower generation probabilities. It was suggested by the authors that the approach could potentially be generalized to other disease states and immunological phenotypes. A further reported finding was that TCR beta sequences accurately predicted the HLA-A and HLA-B alleles for most subjects in the first cohort. In a later analysis, the rate of TCR association differed among HLA loci, with DRB1 alleles having the most associated TCRs and HLA-C alleles having the fewest. The classifier was reported to diagnose cytomegalovirus status with high specificity and sensitivity in both the original and validation cohorts. CMV serostatus was the only immune exposure information available for the cohort. A later genetic analysis reported fewer N-insertions in productive TCRs among donors in an Asian-associated ancestry cluster than the roughly 700-donor mean.

The germline V gene yields KGHSH for CDR1 and LQKENI for CDR2. Trimming accounts for 2 bases at V and 1 base at J, while the number of junction bases matched to no gene is 4. Including the terminal cysteine and phenylalanine, the CDR3 comprises 16 residues. Here the CDR3 DNA is all that survives: 48 bases in frame from base 1. In total, 600 or so healthy bone marrow donors made up the cohort. Cohort members were all nominally healthy when sampled, although unrecorded immune exposures were likely present. The donor was CMV seronegative and was included in the group of several hundred seronegative cohort members. A peripheral blood sample was provided by each donor, and peripheral blood mononuclear cells were used for TCR beta sequencing. The Qiagen DNeasy Blood Extraction Kit was used to extract genomic DNA from the blood cell samples. On this clone: It lacks a known antigen. Per-base qualities were not stored, and no clone one base away is much larger.

The library was built by means of the immunoSEQ multiplex PCR assay. The multiplex PCR relied on a mix of 60 forward primers for TCR Vbeta segments and 13 reverse primers for TCR Jbeta segments. The CDR3 region of rearranged TCR beta genes was amplified from genomic DNA by a multiplex PCR assay. The amplified TCR beta libraries were sequenced on the Illumina HiSeq System as 87-base-pair reads. From the authors' description of their analysis: A later analysis tallied roughly 78 million unique TCR beta chains across the 550 to 850 repertoires, and about 10 million of those chains were shared by two or more donors. Raw reads were error-corrected and collapsed into unique sequences by a nearest-neighbor algorithm in which closely related sequences were merged to remove PCR and sequencing errors. CDR3 sequences were aligned to IMGT reference sequences to assign V, D and J gene segments. Each retained sequence needed at least a six-nucleotide match to both a V gene segment and a J gene segment. Rearrangements were called productive when the CDR3 lacked stop codons and stayed in frame with V and J; all others were non-productive. CDR3 was defined according to IMGT convention as the region running from the second conserved V-encoded cysteine to the conserved J-encoded phenylalanine. Sequences without an unambiguous match to a single V gene segment were excluded from the earlier analysis of approximately 600 of the donors. An earlier analysis of some 610 of the donors called V segments functional above 56.7% productive rearrangements and segregating when the between-donor standard deviation exceeded 5%. To diagnose cytomegalovirus status from the catalog of TCR beta chain sequences, a statistical classification framework was built. A later analysis assigned V and J genes by comparing TCR nucleotide sequences with IMGT/GENE-DB human TR gene sequences. Using the TCRdist pipeline, a later analysis assigned CDR3 sequences along with most-parsimonious VDJ recombination scenarios. A later analysis defined each TCR beta chain by its CDR3 amino acid sequence plus V-gene family, and excluded reads lacking a unique V-gene family. In a later analysis, nearly 600 highly shared, low-generation-probability nucleotide sequences were removed to address suspected cross-contamination and a sequencing artifact. A later analysis calculated a clonal expansion index for each public chain from normalized within-repertoire ranks of inferred template counts. A later analysis computed generation probabilities with a VDJ recombination model fitted to out-of-frame rearrangements, and checked the results against IGoR. A later analysis scored TCR-TCR, TCR-HLA and TCR-CMV co-occurrence with hypergeometric tests, applying a repertoire-size bias correction to TCR pairs. To estimate false discovery rates, a later analysis permuted the HLA or CMV assignments 20 times. In a later analysis, co-occurring TCRs were grouped using DBSCAN, with TCRdist sequence similarity added in when clustering inside HLA-allele-positive subsets. Repertoires with fewer than 30,000 or more than 120,000 public chains were left out of co-occurrence clustering, as were five repertoires with anomalous nucleotide sharing. This immuneACCESS table, as held by TCRdb, lists in-frame sequences with V and J called but not all clones. Of the missing ones, under half trace to an unresolved V gene in checked studies; the others have no known cause. V and J calls and clone size are given by that table; D and trimming were obtained from the DNA. Here the sample has about 150,000 clones; around 83% occur a single time. About 2.1% of the sample is in the top ten clones.

Specimen: PBMCs. Recombination connected TRBV18 to TRBJ1-5, and 8 junction bases match TRBD1. This clonotype originated in a woman under 30 in good health and CMV-seronegative. The CDR3 reads as follows: CASSPEGQASNQPQHF. DNA sequence: TGTGCCAGCTCACCAGAGGGACAGGCGAGCAATCAGCCCCAGCATTTT.